This T cell receptor (beta chain) was profiled in a study of cytomegalovirus exposure and HLA in healthy donors. Study observations and caveats: Later findings reportedly placed an Asian-associated ancestry cluster below the approximately 620-donor mean for N-insertions.

This PCR relied on a set of 60 Vbeta primers and 13 Jbeta primers. The data were produced by immunoSEQ multiplex PCR, yet TCRdb's version contains in-frame clones alone and is incomplete. The sample has about 44,000 clones, 87% seen once; the top ten hold around 8%. Comment on this clone: Antigen: not known.

The specimen sequenced was PBMCs. The TCR originated in a woman in her forties in good health and CMV-seropositive.

The CDR3 is CASSEPGNTEAFF. In DNA, the CDR3 is TGTGCCAGCAGTGAGCCAGGGAACACTGAAGCTTTCTTT. V usage is TRBV6-1 and J usage is TRBJ1-1, with D unresolved. Germline V lookup: CDR1 MNHNS, CDR2 SASEGT. The CDR3 contains 13 residues. Trimming took off 3 bases at V and 1 base at J, with 6 bases between the two ends.